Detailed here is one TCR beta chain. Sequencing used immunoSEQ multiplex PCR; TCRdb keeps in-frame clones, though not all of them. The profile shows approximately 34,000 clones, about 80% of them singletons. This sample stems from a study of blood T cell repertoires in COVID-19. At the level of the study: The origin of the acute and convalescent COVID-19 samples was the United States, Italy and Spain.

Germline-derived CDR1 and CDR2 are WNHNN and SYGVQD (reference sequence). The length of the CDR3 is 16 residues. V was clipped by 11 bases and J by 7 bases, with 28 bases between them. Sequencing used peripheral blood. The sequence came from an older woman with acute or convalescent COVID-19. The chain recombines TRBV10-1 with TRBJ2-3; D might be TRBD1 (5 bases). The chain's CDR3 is CARTFPRQWSYHTQYF. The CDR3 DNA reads TGCGCCCGCACCTTTCCACGACAGTGGAGCTATCATACGCAGTATTTT.